A selection of T cell receptor beta chains follows, all from one sample in a study of blood T cell repertoires in COVID-19. TCRdb's table, derived via immunoSEQ multiplex PCR, lists solely in-frame clones and lacks some. The repertoire holds 310,000 or so clones, with more than 75% as singletons. Source material: peripheral blood. The source of these receptors is a woman aged 45 to 65 with active or convalescent COVID-19. Each CDR3 is given with its conserved first and last residue. D genes are given only for firm matches. Clone sizes are given selectively: once, few, many, or a class where the clone is expanded.

DNA	CDR3	J	D	size	V	length
TGTGCCAGCAGCCCTTACCGGGACAGGAGGCTTGGTGAGCAGTTCTTC	CASSPYRDRRLGEQFF	TRBJ2-1	TRBD1	few	TRBV3-1/TRBV3-2	16
TGTGCCAGCAGCTTAGGTGACGGGACACATAATGAAGCTTTCTTT	CASSLGDGTHNEAFF	TRBJ1-1	.	.	TRBV11-3	15
TGCAGCGTTGCCGCAGGGGGGACCCACGAGCAGTACTTC	CSVAAGGTHEQYF	TRBJ2-7	.	.	TRBV29-1	13
TGTGCCACCCGGTCCCCGGGACTAGCGGAATACGAGCAGTACTTC	CATRSPGLAEYEQYF	TRBJ2-7	TRBD2	.	TRBV19	15
TGTGCCACCAGTGATTCCGGGACTAGCATGGGTAATGAGCAGTTCTTC	CATSDSGTSMGNEQFF	TRBJ2-1	TRBD2	.	TRBV24-1	16
TGCGCCAGCAGCTTGGGAACCTCACTTTACCAAGAGACCCAGTACTTC	CASSLGTSLYQETQYF	TRBJ2-5	.	.	TRBV5-1	16
TGTGCCAGCAGCTTAGACCTCTTGGGGGGTACGAACACCGGGGAGCTGTTTTTT	CASSLDLLGGTNTGELFF	TRBJ2-2	.	.	TRBV7-8	18
TGTGCCAGCAGCTTAAAAGGGACAGGGTCTACTGGGGCCAACGTCCTGACTTTC	CASSLKGTGSTGANVLTF	TRBJ2-6	TRBD1	once	TRBV7-3	18
TGTGCCAGCAGCGGCATGTTGCCAGGGCACTATGGCTACACCTTC	CASSGMLPGHYGYTF	TRBJ1-2	.	.	TRBV5-6	15
TGTGCCAGCAGGCGACAGGGTGAAGCAGAAGGCTACACCTTC	CASRRQGEAEGYTF	TRBJ1-2	TRBD1	once	TRBV6-5	14
TGTGCCAGCAGTTCGAAGGGGACAGGGGTTAATGGCTACACCTTC	CASSSKGTGVNGYTF	TRBJ1-2	TRBD1	.	TRBV27	15
TGTGCCAGCAGCTTAGTCAGTGAGCAGTTCTTC	CASSLVSEQFF	TRBJ2-1	.	.	TRBV13	11